This T cell receptor beta chain was obtained from a study of blood T cell repertoires in COVID-19. V trimming: 11 bases; J trimming: 6 bases; junction bases outside the gene matches: 10. The CDR3 totals 14 residues. Germline V gives CDR1 ENHRY, CDR2 SYGVKD. Original processing methods: Reference gene primer amplification gave estimated nucleated cell counts. Only in-frame clones appear in the TCRdb table, and some are missing; sequencing was by immunoSEQ multiplex PCR. D and trimming were read from the DNA, whereas the V and J calls and clone size are those reported in that table. The sample has under 450,000 clones, approximately 86% seen once. Seattle cases were enrolled at active infection and followed longitudinally.

Sequenced input: peripheral blood. This clonotype originated in a woman aged 60-75 years with COVID-19, enrolled during active disease. The chain employs TRBV10-3 and TRBJ2-2; 9 nucleotides agree with TRBD2. This CDR3 reads CALRGGRYPGELFF. CDR3 nucleotide sequence: TGTGCCCTGCGGGGGGGCCGATATCCCGGGGAGCTGTTTTTT.